The 11 T cell receptor beta chains reported below all come from one sample, sequenced in a study of OX40 agonist ivuxolimab in advanced cancers. To prepare the library, the immunoSEQ multiplex PCR assay was applied. In its TCRdb copy, this immuneACCESS table keeps in-frame sequences only and misses some clones. Where compared with another copy, unresolved V genes explain less than half of these, and the others have no known cause. Counted in this sample were approximately 58,000 clones; 70% to 90% of them appeared once. The ten largest make up about 0.74% of the sample. The specimen comprised CD4+ or CD8+ T cells sorted from blood, sampled in a trial of the OX40 agonist ivuxolimab. These receptors were obtained from an adult with an advanced solid tumor such as melanoma, head and neck, liver or kidney cancer.

The chain employs TRBV18 and TRBJ1-4; D not resolved. The germline V and J ends were trimmed by 2 bases and 3 bases, with 10 bases remaining between them. This CDR3 has 15 residues. CDR1 is KGHSH and CDR2 is LQKENI in the germline V gene. CDR3 region: CASSPSIQPNEKLFF. The CDR3 DNA follows: TGTGCCAGCTCACCAAGTATTCAGCCTAATGAAAAACTGTTTTTT.

The chain combines TRBV5-1 with TRBJ1-6; 9 nucleotides line up with TRBD1. The CDR3 runs 15 residues. V lost 4 bases, J lost 8 bases, and 7 bases stayed unmatched. The germline CDR1 and CDR2 sequences are SGHRS and YFSETQ. The CDR3 sequence: CASSATGGQDSPLHF. In DNA, the CDR3 is TGCGCCAGCAGCGCGACAGGGGGACAAGATTCACCCCTCCACTTT. Together with reference TRBV5-1 and TRBJ1-6, the CDR3 gives the full variable domain: KAGVTQTPRYLIKTRGQQVTLSCSPISGHRSVSWYQQTPGQGLQFLFEYFSETQRNKGNFPGRFSGRQFSNSRSEMNVSTLELGDSALYLCASSATGGQDSPLHFGNGTRLTVT.

This chain links TRBV2 with TRBJ2-4; 9 bases line up with TRBD1. V shed 5 bases, J shed 6 bases, and the junction held 11 bases outside the gene matches. The germline V gene has CDR1 SNHLY and CDR2 FYNNEI. This CDR3 is 16 amino acids long. CDR3 amino acids: CASSPTGTGFGNIQYF. CDR3 DNA: TGTGCCAGCAGTCCGACCGGGACAGGGTTTGGAAACATTCAGTACTTC.

V usage is TRBV7-2 and J usage is TRBJ1-2, with 7 bases aligning to TRBD1. The CDR3 is 14 amino acids. From germline, CDR1 is SGHTA and CDR2 FQGNSA. With V trimmed by 5 bases and J by 7 bases, 10 bases remained unmatched. This chain's CDR3 is CASSPRQGMIGYTF. Written as DNA, the CDR3 is TGTGCCAGCAGCCCCAGACAGGGTATGATTGGCTACACCTTC.

The genes are TRBV9 and TRBJ2-7, with a possible D match to TRBD2 (6 bases). Trimming left V 0 bases short and J 1 base short, with 14 bases between. This CDR3 is built from 16 residues. Per germline, CDR1 SGDLS and CDR2 YYNGEE. CDR3 amino acids: CASSVAPQRASYEQYF. The CDR3 bases are TGTGCCAGCAGCGTAGCGCCGCAGCGGGCGTCCTACGAGCAGTACTTC. The full variable domain, in which reference TRBV9 and TRBJ2-7 provide the parts outside the CDR3, is DSGVTQTPKHLITATGQRVTLRCSPRSGDLSVYWYQQSLDQGLQFLIQYYNGEERAKGNILERFSAQQFPDLHSELNLSSLELGDSALYFCASSVAPQRASYEQYFGPGTRLTVT.

The chain employs TRBV12-5 and TRBJ1-4; D might be TRBD1 (6 bases). The CDR3 is 15 amino acids. Trimming pared 5 bases from V and 4 bases from J, leaving 14 bases between. Per the germline V gene, CDR1 is LGHNT and CDR2 is FRNRAP. The CDR3 region is CASGPGTNYNEKLFF. In DNA form, the CDR3 reads TGTGCTAGTGGTCCTGGGACAAACTATAATGAAAAACTGTTTTTT.

The rearrangement joins TRBV19 to TRBJ1-1; 8 positions agree with TRBD1. The ends lost 7 bases at V and 4 bases at J; junction bases unmatched: 8. Germline V gives CDR1 LNHDA, CDR2 SQIVND (reference sequence). There are 14 residues in the CDR3. The CDR3 region has the DNA TGTGCCAGTATTGGCAGGGGGCCAGGCACTGAAGCTTTCTTT. It yields the protein CASIGRGPGTEAFF.

V usage is TRBV5-1 and J usage is TRBJ2-3, with 8 bases identical to TRBD2. The CDR3 has 16 residues. Germline V lookup: CDR1 SGHRS, CDR2 YFSETQ. The V and J ends lost 2 bases and 3 bases, in that order; junction bases with no gene match: 8. The CDR3 region has the DNA TGCGCCAGCAGCTTTAGCGGGGAACCTCGAACAGATACGCAGTATTTT. This translates into CASSFSGEPRTDTQYF. Full variable domain (missing parts from reference TRBV5-1 and TRBJ2-3): KAGVTQTPRYLIKTRGQQVTLSCSPISGHRSVSWYQQTPGQGLQFLFEYFSETQRNKGNFPGRFSGRQFSNSRSEMNVSTLELGDSALYLCASSFSGEPRTDTQYFGPGTRLTVL.

The rearrangement links TRBV2 to TRBJ2-5; TRBD2 matches at 11 bases. CDR1 and CDR2 (germline): SNHLY, FYNNEI. The V and J ends lost 7 bases and 4 bases, in that order; junction bases with no gene match: 5. The CDR3 is 14 residues long. CDR3 coding DNA: TGTGCCAGCAAGACTAGCGGGAATATAGAGACCCAGTACTTC. Its translation is CASKTSGNIETQYF. Together with reference TRBV2 and TRBJ2-5, the CDR3 gives the full variable domain: EPEVTQTPSHQVTQMGQEVILRCVPISNHLYFYWYRQILGQKVEFLVSFYNNEISEKSEIFDDQFSVERPDGSNFTLKIRSTKLEDSAMYFCASKTSGNIETQYFGPGTRLLVL.

The chain recombines TRBV19 with TRBJ2-2; no clear D gene. Trimming removed 0 bases from V and 4 bases from J, with 6 bases in between. Per the germline V gene, CDR1 is LNHDA and CDR2 is SQIVND (reference sequence). The CDR3 runs 14 residues. The chain's CDR3 is CASSIDGSTGELFF. As DNA, the CDR3 is TGTGCCAGTAGTATAGATGGATCCACCGGGGAGCTGTTTTTT.

DNA for the CDR3: TGTGCCAGTAGTATAGAACCCACCGGGGAGCTGTTTTTT. It yields the protein CASSIEPTGELFF. The V and J genes are TRBV19 and TRBJ2-2, with D hard to call. CDR3 size: 13 residues. V lost 0 bases and J lost 4, with 3 bases in between. Germline CDR1 LNHDA, CDR2 SQIVND (reference sequence).